A selection of T cell receptor beta chains follows, all from one sample in a study of blood T cell repertoires in COVID-19. This table comes from immunoSEQ multiplex PCR, and its TCRdb copy is limited to in-frame clones, with some not included. The table shows about 250,000 clones, with roughly four fifths occurring only once. Sequencing input: peripheral blood. The source is an elderly man with acute or convalescent COVID-19. Each CDR3 is given with its conserved first and last residue. D genes are given only for firm matches. Expanded clones are given a class, and other clones once, few, many or no size at all.

j_call: TRBJ2-2
v_call: TRBV5-1
d_call: TRBD1
cdr3_length: 16
clone_size: NA
cdr3_nt: TGCGCCAGCAGCGTAGGACAGGTGTCGAGGACCGGGGAGCTGTTTTTT
cdr3_aa: CASSVGQVSRTGELFF

j_call: TRBJ1-1
v_call: TRBV11-3
d_call: TRBD1
cdr3_length: 16
clone_size: NA
cdr3_nt: TGTGCCAGCAGCTTGGGGACAGGGGGCAAGAACACTGAAGCTTTCTTT
cdr3_aa: CASSLGTGGKNTEAFF

j_call: TRBJ2-5
v_call: TRBV6-1
d_call: TRBD2
cdr3_length: 14
clone_size: once
cdr3_nt: TGTGCCAGCAGTGAAAGCGGGACGGGGGAGACCCAGTACTTC
cdr3_aa: CASSESGTGETQYF

j_call: TRBJ2-1
v_call: TRBV12-3/TRBV12-4
d_call: NA
cdr3_length: 12
clone_size: NA
cdr3_nt: TGTGCCAGCAGTTTCACTAGGGATGAGCAGTTCTTC
cdr3_aa: CASSFTRDEQFF

j_call: TRBJ1-1
v_call: TRBV6-4
d_call: TRBD1
cdr3_length: 15
clone_size: NA
cdr3_nt: TGTGCCAGGAATTTACAGGGGGCAAAGGACACTGAAGCTTTCTTT
cdr3_aa: CARNLQGAKDTEAFF

j_call: TRBJ2-2
v_call: TRBV24-1
d_call: TRBD1
cdr3_length: 17
clone_size: once
cdr3_nt: TGTGCCACCAGTGGCTTCCCGGGACAGGGGGCTCCCGGGGAGCTGTTTTTT
cdr3_aa: CATSGFPGQGAPGELFF

j_call: TRBJ2-3
v_call: TRBV9
d_call: NA
cdr3_length: 14
clone_size: NA
cdr3_nt: TGTGCCAGCAGCGTGCGGCTGTACACAGATACGCAGTATTTT
cdr3_aa: CASSVRLYTDTQYF

j_call: TRBJ1-6
v_call: TRBV28
d_call: NA
cdr3_length: 15
clone_size: NA
cdr3_nt: TGTGCCAGCAGCTCCATGAGGGGAGGTAATTCACCCCTCCACTTT
cdr3_aa: CASSSMRGGNSPLHF

j_call: TRBJ2-7
v_call: TRBV6-5
d_call: TRBD2
cdr3_length: 15
clone_size: NA
cdr3_nt: TGTGCCAGCAGATTAACGGGACTAGCGGGGGGAGAGCAGTACTTC
cdr3_aa: CASRLTGLAGGEQYF

j_call: TRBJ2-1
v_call: TRBV24-1
d_call: TRBD2
cdr3_length: 16
clone_size: NA
cdr3_nt: TGTGCCACCAGTGATTTGTCGTTAGCGGGAGGTAATGAGCAGTTCTTC
cdr3_aa: CATSDLSLAGGNEQFF

j_call: TRBJ2-5
v_call: TRBV7-2
d_call: TRBD2
cdr3_length: 15
clone_size: few
cdr3_nt: TGTGCCAGCAGCTTAGTTAGCGGGAGGAAGGAGACCCAGTACTTC
cdr3_aa: CASSLVSGRKETQYF

j_call: TRBJ1-5
v_call: TRBV29-1
d_call: NA
cdr3_length: 12
clone_size: NA
cdr3_nt: TGCAGCGTTACAGGGTCAGGTCAGCCCCAGCATTTT
cdr3_aa: CSVTGSGQPQHF

j_call: TRBJ2-3
v_call: TRBV6-5
d_call: NA
cdr3_length: 13
clone_size: NA
cdr3_nt: TGTGCCAGCAGTCGTCCGGGCACAGATACGCAGTATTTT
cdr3_aa: CASSRPGTDTQYF

j_call: TRBJ2-3
v_call: TRBV10-1
d_call: NA
cdr3_length: 15
clone_size: NA
cdr3_nt: TGCGCCAGCAGTGAGTTCTCCAGGGCCACAGATACGCAGTATTTT
cdr3_aa: CASSEFSRATDTQYF

j_call: TRBJ2-1
v_call: TRBV5-1
d_call: NA
cdr3_length: 14
clone_size: NA
cdr3_nt: TGCGCCAGCAGCTTGGCCGGGAACAACAATGAGCAGTTCTTC
cdr3_aa: CASSLAGNNNEQFF

j_call: TRBJ1-2
v_call: TRBV27
d_call: TRBD1
cdr3_length: 15
clone_size: NA
cdr3_nt: TGTGCCAGCAGTTTAGCCGGGACAGGGCTCTATGGCTACACCTTC
cdr3_aa: CASSLAGTGLYGYTF

j_call: TRBJ2-7
v_call: TRBV19
d_call: NA
cdr3_length: 15
clone_size: NA
cdr3_nt: TGTGCCAGTAGTGACGTCTACCTCGGGTCCTACGAGCAGTACTTC
cdr3_aa: CASSDVYLGSYEQYF

j_call: TRBJ2-7
v_call: TRBV5-5
d_call: TRBD1
cdr3_length: 14
clone_size: NA
cdr3_nt: TGTGCCAGCAGCTTAAGGACAGGGACCTACGAGCAGTACTTC
cdr3_aa: CASSLRTGTYEQYF

j_call: TRBJ1-4
v_call: TRBV18
d_call: NA
cdr3_length: 16
clone_size: NA
cdr3_nt: TGTGCCAGCTCATTACGTCAGGGAAGCAATAATGAAAAACTGTTTTTT
cdr3_aa: CASSLRQGSNNEKLFF

j_call: TRBJ1-5
v_call: TRBV2
d_call: NA
cdr3_length: 13
clone_size: NA
cdr3_nt: TGTGCCAGCAGTGAAACGGGGGTTCAGCCCCAGCATTTT
cdr3_aa: CASSETGVQPQHF

j_call: TRBJ2-7
v_call: TRBV9
d_call: NA
cdr3_length: 16
clone_size: NA
cdr3_nt: TGTGCCAGCAGCCTCAGGAGCGGCGCGGGTTCGTACGAGCAGTACTTC
cdr3_aa: CASSLRSGAGSYEQYF

j_call: TRBJ2-1
v_call: TRBV5-6
d_call: TRBD2
cdr3_length: 17
clone_size: NA
cdr3_nt: TGTGCCAGCAGCGAACTAGCGGGAGGGAGCTCCTACAATGAGCAGTTCTTC
cdr3_aa: CASSELAGGSSYNEQFF

j_call: TRBJ1-6
v_call: TRBV24-1
d_call: TRBD1
cdr3_length: 15
clone_size: NA
cdr3_nt: TGTGCCACCAGTGACTCGGGACAGGCCGGTTCACCCCTCCACTTT
cdr3_aa: CATSDSGQAGSPLHF

j_call: TRBJ2-7
v_call: TRBV18
d_call: TRBD1
cdr3_length: 14
clone_size: NA
cdr3_nt: TGTGCCAGCTCACCCCCTACAGGGGGCGGCGAGCAGTACTTC
cdr3_aa: CASSPPTGGGEQYF

j_call: TRBJ2-3
v_call: TRBV24-1
d_call: NA
cdr3_length: 17
clone_size: NA
cdr3_nt: TGTGCCACCAGTGATGATACTAGTTTTAAAAGCACAGATACGCAGTATTTT
cdr3_aa: CATSDDTSFKSTDTQYF

j_call: TRBJ2-7
v_call: TRBV6-5
d_call: NA
cdr3_length: 15
clone_size: NA
cdr3_nt: TGTGCCAGCAGGCGGAACAGGGTTGCCTCCTACGAGCAGTACTTC
cdr3_aa: CASRRNRVASYEQYF

j_call: TRBJ2-3
v_call: TRBV5-1
d_call: TRBD2
cdr3_length: 15
clone_size: NA
cdr3_nt: TGCGCCAGCAGCCCCCCGGGGGGAGGTACAGATACGCAGTATTTT
cdr3_aa: CASSPPGGGTDTQYF

j_call: TRBJ1-6
v_call: TRBV28
d_call: NA
cdr3_length: 15
clone_size: NA
cdr3_nt: TGTGCCAGCAGTGAAACCACAGGCTATAATTCACCCCTCCACTTT
cdr3_aa: CASSETTGYNSPLHF

j_call: TRBJ1-1
v_call: TRBV3-1/TRBV3-2
d_call: NA
cdr3_length: 11
clone_size: NA
cdr3_nt: TGTGCCAGCAGCCAATTTAGTGAAGCTTTCTTT
cdr3_aa: CASSQFSEAFF

j_call: TRBJ1-5
v_call: TRBV19
d_call: NA
cdr3_length: 16
clone_size: NA
cdr3_nt: TGTGCCACTGGCGGGGGGACACTCTATCGCAATCAGCCCCAGCATTTT
cdr3_aa: CATGGGTLYRNQPQHF

j_call: TRBJ1-2
v_call: TRBV7-2
d_call: TRBD1
cdr3_length: 14
clone_size: NA
cdr3_nt: TGTGCCAGCATCCTGACAGGGGGCGGGCGGGGCTACACCTTC
cdr3_aa: CASILTGGGRGYTF

j_call: TRBJ2-5
v_call: TRBV5-1
d_call: NA
cdr3_length: 15
clone_size: NA
cdr3_nt: TGCGCCAGCAGCTTGAGAGGGTCAGGTCAAGAGACCCAGTACTTC
cdr3_aa: CASSLRGSGQETQYF

j_call: TRBJ1-2
v_call: TRBV7-9
d_call: NA
cdr3_length: 16
clone_size: NA
cdr3_nt: TGTGCCAGCAGCCCGCGGGCAGGGGAGGGCGACTATGGCTACACCTTC
cdr3_aa: CASSPRAGEGDYGYTF

j_call: TRBJ1-1
v_call: TRBV28
d_call: TRBD1
cdr3_length: 15
clone_size: once
cdr3_nt: TGTGCCAGCAGTGACAGGGGGTCGATGAACACTGAAGCTTTCTTT
cdr3_aa: CASSDRGSMNTEAFF

j_call: TRBJ1-5
v_call: TRBV19
d_call: TRBD1
cdr3_length: 14
clone_size: NA
cdr3_nt: TGTGCCAGTAGTGATACAGGGGGCTATCAGCCCCAGCATTTT
cdr3_aa: CASSDTGGYQPQHF

j_call: TRBJ1-1
v_call: TRBV7-9
d_call: NA
cdr3_length: 12
clone_size: NA
cdr3_nt: TGTGCCAGCAGCTTAATTTTTCATGAGGCTTTCTTT
cdr3_aa: CASSLIFHEAFF

j_call: TRBJ1-2
v_call: TRBV3-1/TRBV3-2
d_call: TRBD1
cdr3_length: 14
clone_size: once
cdr3_nt: TGTGCCAGCAGCCTTGGACAGGAATACTATGGCTACACCTTC
cdr3_aa: CASSLGQEYYGYTF

j_call: TRBJ1-2
v_call: TRBV30
d_call: NA
cdr3_length: 13
clone_size: NA
cdr3_nt: TGTGCTATTGGGGAGGGGGGCAACTATGGCTACACCTTC
cdr3_aa: CAIGEGGNYGYTF

j_call: TRBJ2-7
v_call: TRBV24-1
d_call: TRBD1
cdr3_length: 16
clone_size: NA
cdr3_nt: TGTGCCACCAGTGATGCTGGGACAGGCACTTCCTACGAGCAGTACTTC
cdr3_aa: CATSDAGTGTSYEQYF

j_call: TRBJ1-4
v_call: TRBV14
d_call: TRBD1
cdr3_length: 15
clone_size: NA
cdr3_nt: TGTGCCAGCAGCCGAATGGGACAGGAAAATGAAAAACTGTTTTTT
cdr3_aa: CASSRMGQENEKLFF